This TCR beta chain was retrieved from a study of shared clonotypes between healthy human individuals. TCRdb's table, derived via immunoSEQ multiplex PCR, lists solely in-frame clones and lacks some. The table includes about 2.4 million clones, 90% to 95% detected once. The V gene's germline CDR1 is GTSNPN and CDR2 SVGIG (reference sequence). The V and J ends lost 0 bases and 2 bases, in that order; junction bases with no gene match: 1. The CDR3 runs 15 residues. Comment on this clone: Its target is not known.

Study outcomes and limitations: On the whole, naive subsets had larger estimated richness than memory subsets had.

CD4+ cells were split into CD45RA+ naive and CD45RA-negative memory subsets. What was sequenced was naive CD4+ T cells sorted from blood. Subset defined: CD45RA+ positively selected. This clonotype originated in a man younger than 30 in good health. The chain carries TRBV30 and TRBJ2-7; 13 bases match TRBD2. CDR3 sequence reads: CAWSVGLAGTYEQYF. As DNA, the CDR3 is TGTGCCTGGAGTGTGGGACTAGCGGGAACCTACGAGCAGTACTTC.